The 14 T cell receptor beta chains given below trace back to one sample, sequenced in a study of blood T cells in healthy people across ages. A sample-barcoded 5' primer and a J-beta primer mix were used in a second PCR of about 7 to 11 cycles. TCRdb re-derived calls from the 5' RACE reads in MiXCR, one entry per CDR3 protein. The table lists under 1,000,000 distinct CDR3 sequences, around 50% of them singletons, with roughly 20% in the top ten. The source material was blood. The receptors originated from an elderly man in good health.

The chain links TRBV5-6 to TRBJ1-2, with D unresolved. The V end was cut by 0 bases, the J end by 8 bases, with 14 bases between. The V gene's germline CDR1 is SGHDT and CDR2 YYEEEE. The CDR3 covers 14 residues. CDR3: CASSLDSPGKGYTF. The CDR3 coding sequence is TGTGCCAGCAGCTTGGATTCACCGGGGAAAGGCTACACCTTC.

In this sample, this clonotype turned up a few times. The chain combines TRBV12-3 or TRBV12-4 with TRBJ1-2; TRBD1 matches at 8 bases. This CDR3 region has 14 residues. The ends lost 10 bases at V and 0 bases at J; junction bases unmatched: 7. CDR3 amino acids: CATTQGAPNYGYTF. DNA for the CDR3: TGTGCCACCACCCAGGGGGCACCTAACTATGGCTACACCTTC.

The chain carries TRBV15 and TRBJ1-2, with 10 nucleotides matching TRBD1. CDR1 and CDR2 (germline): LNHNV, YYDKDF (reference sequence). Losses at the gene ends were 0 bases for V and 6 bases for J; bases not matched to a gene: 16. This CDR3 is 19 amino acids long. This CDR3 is CATSRDRGDRGSLIHGYTF. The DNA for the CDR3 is TGTGCCACCAGCAGAGATCGAGGGGACAGGGGTTCCTTGATCCATGGCTACACCTTC.

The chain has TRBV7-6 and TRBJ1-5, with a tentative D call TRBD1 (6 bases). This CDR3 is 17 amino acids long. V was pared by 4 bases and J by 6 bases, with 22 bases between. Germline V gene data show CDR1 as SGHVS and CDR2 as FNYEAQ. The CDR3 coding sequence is TGTGCCAGCAGCTCTCAATTGGGGGGCCTCCCTGGTCAGCCCCAGCATTTT. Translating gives CASSSQLGGLPGQPQHF.

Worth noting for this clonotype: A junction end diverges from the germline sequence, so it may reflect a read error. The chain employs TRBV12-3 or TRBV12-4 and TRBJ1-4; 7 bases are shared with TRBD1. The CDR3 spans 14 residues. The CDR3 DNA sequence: TGTACCAGCAGTCGACAGGGATTTGACGAAAAACTGTTTTTT. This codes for CTSSRQGFDEKLFF.

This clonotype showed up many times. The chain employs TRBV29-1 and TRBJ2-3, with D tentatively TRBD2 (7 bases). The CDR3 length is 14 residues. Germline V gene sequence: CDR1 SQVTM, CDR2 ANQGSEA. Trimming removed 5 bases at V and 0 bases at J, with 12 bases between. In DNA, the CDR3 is TGCAGCGTTTTCGGGGGGCCCAGCACAGATACGCAGTATTTT. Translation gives CSVFGGPSTDTQYF.

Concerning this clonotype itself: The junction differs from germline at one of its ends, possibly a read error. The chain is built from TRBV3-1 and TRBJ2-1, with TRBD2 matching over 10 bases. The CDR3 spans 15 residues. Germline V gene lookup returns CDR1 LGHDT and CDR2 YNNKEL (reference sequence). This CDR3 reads CASSPERGLAYEQFF. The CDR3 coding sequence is TGTGCCAGTAGCCCGGAAAGGGGACTAGCGTATGAGCAGTTCTTC.

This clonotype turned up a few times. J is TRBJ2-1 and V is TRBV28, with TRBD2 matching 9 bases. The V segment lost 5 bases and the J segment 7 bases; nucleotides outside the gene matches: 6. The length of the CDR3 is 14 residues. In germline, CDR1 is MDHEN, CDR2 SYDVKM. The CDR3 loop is CASSVAGAGNEQFF. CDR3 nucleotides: TGTGCCAGCAGTGTAGCGGGAGCGGGGAATGAGCAGTTCTTC.

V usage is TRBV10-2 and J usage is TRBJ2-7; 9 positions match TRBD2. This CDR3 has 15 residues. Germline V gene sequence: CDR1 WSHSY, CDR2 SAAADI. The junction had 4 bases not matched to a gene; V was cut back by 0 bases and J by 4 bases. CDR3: CASSESSGSLYEQYF. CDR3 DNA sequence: TGCGCCAGCAGTGAGTCTAGCGGGAGTTTGTACGAGCAGTACTTC.

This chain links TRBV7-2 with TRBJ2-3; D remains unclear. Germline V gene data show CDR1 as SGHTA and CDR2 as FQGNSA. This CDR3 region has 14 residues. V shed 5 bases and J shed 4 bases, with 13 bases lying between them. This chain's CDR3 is CASSPMGTADTQYF. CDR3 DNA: TGTGCCAGCAGCCCTATGGGAACGGCAGATACGCAGTATTTT.

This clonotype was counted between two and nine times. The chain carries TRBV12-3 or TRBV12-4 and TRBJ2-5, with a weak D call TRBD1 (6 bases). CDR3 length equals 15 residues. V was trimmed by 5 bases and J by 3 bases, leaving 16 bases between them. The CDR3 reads CASSMSGQWKETQYF. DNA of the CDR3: TGTGCCAGCAGTATGTCGGGACAATGGAAAGAGACCCAGTACTTC.

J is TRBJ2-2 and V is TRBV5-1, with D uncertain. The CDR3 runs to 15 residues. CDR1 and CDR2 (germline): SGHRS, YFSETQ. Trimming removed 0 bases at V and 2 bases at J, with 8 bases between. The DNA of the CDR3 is TGCGCCAGCAGCTTGGGACTTGTAAACACCGGGGAGCTGTTTTTT. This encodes CASSLGLVNTGELFF.

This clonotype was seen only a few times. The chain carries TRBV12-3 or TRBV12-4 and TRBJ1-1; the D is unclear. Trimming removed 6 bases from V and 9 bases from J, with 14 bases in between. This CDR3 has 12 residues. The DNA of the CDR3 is TGTGCCAGCAGAAATCCAAGCGCAAAAGCTTTCTTT. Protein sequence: CASRNPSAKAFF.

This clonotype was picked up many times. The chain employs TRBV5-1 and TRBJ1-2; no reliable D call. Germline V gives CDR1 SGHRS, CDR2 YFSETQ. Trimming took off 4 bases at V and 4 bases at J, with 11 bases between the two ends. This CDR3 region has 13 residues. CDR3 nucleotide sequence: TGCGCCAGCAGCGAAACCGGGAGCTATGGCTACACCTTC. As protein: CASSETGSYGYTF. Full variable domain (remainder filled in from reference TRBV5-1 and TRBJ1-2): KAGVTQTPRYLIKTRGQQVTLSCSPISGHRSVSWYQQTPGQGLQFLFEYFSETQRNKGNFPGRFSGRQFSNSRSEMNVSTLELGDSALYLCASSETGSYGYTFGSGTRLTVV.